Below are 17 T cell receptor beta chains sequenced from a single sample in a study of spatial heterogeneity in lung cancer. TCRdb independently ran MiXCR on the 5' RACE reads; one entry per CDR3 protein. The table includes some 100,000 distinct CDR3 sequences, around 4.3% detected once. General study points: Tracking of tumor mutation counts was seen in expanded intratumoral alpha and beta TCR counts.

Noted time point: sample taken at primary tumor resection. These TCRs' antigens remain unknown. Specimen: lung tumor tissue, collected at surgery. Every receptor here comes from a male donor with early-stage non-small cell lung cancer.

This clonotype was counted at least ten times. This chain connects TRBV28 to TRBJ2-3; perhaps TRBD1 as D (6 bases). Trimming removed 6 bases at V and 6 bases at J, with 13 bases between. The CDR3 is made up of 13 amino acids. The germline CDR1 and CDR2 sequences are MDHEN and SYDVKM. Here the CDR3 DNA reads TGTGCCAGCAGAAAACAGGGCCCGGATACGCAGTATTTT. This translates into CASRKQGPDTQYF.

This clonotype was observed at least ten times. The CDR3: CASSLGPQREGQNEQFF. The CDR3, as DNA: TGTGCCAGCAGTTTAGGTCCTCAGCGGGAGGGCCAGAATGAGCAGTTCTTC. The chain joins TRBV12-3 or TRBV12-4 to TRBJ2-1, with TRBD2 identical over 10 bases. V shed 1 base, J shed 7 bases, and the junction held 10 bases outside the gene matches. The CDR3 runs 17 residues.

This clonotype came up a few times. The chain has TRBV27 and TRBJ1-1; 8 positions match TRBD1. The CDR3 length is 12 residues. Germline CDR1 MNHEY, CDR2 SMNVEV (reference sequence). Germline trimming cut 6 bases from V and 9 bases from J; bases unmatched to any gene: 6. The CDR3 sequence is CASRGQGRKAFF. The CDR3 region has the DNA TGTGCCAGCAGAGGACAGGGACGGAAAGCTTTCTTT.

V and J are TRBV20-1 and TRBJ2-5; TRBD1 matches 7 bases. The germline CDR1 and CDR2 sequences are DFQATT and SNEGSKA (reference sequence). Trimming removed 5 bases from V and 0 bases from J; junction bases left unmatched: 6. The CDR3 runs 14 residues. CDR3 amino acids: CSAWDRTNQETQYF. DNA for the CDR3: TGCAGTGCTTGGGACAGAACTAACCAAGAGACCCAGTACTTC.

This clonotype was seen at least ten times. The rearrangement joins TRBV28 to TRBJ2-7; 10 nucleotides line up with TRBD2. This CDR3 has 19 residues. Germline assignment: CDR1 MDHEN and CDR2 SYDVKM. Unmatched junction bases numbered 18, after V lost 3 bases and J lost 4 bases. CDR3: CASSLGLAGVNLFSYEQYF. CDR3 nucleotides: TGTGCCAGCAGTTTGGGGCTAGCGGGAGTCAACCTTTTTTCTTACGAGCAGTACTTC.

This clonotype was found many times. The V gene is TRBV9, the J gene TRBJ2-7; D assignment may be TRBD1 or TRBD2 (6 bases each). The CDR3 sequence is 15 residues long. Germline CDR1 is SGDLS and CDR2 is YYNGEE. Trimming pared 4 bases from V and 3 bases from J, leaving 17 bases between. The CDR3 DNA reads TGTGCCAGCAGCAGGGGGGACCCGAACCTCTACGAGCAGTACTTC. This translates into CASSRGDPNLYEQYF.

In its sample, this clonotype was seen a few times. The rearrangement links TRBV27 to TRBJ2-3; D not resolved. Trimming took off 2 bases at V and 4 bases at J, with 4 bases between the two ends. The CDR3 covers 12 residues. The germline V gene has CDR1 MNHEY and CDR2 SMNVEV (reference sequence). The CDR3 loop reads CASSLGPDTQYF. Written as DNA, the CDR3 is TGTGCCAGCAGTTTAGGGCCAGATACGCAGTATTTT.

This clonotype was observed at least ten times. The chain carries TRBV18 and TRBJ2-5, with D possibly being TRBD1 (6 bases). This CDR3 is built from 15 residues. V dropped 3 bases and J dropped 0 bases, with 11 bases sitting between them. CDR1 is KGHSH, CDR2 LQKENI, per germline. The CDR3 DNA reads TGTGCCAGCTCACCCAGACAGGCGAACCAAGAGACCCAGTACTTC. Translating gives CASSPRQANQETQYF.

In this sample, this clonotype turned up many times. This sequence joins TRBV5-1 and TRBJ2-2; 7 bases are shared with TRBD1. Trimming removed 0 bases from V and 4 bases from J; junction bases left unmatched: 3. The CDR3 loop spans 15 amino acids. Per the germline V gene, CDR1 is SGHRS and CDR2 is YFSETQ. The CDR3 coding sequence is TGCGCCAGCAGCTTGGGCAACAGGGGCACCGGGGAGCTGTTTTTT. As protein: CASSLGNRGTGELFF.

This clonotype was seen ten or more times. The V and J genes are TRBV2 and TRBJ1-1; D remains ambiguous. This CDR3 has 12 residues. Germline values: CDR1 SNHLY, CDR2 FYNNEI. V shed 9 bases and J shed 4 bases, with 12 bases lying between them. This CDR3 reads CASRFQVTEAFF. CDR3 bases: TGTGCCAGTCGTTTTCAGGTCACTGAAGCTTTCTTT.

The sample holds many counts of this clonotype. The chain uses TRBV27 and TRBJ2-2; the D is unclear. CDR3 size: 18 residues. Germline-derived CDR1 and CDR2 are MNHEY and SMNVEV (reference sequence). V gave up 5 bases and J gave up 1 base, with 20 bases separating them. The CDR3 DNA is TGTGCCAGCAGTCCCAAACCCCCCGGTTCATTGAACACCGGGGAGCTGTTTTTT. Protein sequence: CASSPKPPGSLNTGELFF.

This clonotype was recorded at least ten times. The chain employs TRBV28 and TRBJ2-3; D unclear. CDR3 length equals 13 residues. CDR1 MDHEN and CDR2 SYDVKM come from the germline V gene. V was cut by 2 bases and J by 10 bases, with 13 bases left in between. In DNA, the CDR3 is TGTGCCAGCAGTTTAAATTTAGGTTTCCCGCAGTATTTT. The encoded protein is CASSLNLGFPQYF.

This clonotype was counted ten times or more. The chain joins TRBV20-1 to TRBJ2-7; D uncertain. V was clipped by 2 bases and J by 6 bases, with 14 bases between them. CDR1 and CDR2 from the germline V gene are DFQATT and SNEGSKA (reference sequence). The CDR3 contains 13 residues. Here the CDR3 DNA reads TGCAGTGCTAGATCGACCCTACTATCCGAGCAGTACTTC. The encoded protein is CSARSTLLSEQYF.

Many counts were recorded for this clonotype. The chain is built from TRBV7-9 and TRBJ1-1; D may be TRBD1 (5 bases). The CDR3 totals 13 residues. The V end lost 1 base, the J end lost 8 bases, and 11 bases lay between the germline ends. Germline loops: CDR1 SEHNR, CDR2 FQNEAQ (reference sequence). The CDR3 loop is CASSLEPGPEAFF. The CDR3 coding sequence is TGTGCCAGCAGCTTAGAACCGGGGCCGGAAGCTTTCTTT.

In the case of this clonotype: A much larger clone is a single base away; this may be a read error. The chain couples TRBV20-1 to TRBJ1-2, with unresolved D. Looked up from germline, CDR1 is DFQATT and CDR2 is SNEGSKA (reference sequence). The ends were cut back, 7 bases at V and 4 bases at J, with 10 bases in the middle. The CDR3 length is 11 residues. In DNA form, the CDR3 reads TGCAGTGGTTGGAGTAGCTATGGCTACACCTTC. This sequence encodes CSGWSSYGYTF.

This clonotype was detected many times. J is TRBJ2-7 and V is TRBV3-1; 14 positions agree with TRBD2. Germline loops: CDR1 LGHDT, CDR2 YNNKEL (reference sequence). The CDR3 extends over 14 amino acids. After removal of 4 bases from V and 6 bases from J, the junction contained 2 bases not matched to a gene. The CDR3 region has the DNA TGTGCCAGCAGCCGGGGACTAGCGGGAGTCGAGCAGTACTTC. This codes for CASSRGLAGVEQYF.

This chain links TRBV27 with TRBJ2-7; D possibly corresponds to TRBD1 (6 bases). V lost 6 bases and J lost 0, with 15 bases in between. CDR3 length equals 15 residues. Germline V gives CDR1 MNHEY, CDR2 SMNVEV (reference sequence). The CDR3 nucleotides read TGTGCCAGCAGCCTGGGGGCACCGAGCTCCTACGAGCAGTACTTC. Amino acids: CASSLGAPSSYEQYF.